The next 7 T cell receptor beta chains were all read from a single sample in a study of Graves' ophthalmopathy and Graves' hyperthyroidism. Amplification of TCR beta CDR3 regions used RNA transcripts. Following a first-round RT-PCR that used HTBI primers, a second-round multiplex PCR was carried out. Via MiXCR, TCRdb re-called the multiplex PCR reads, giving one row per CDR3 protein. Of 600,000 to 700,000 distinct CDR3 sequences in the sample, under 50% were seen once. The sequencing input was peripheral blood. These receptors came from an adult man with Graves' ophthalmopathy.

This chain links TRBV2 with TRBJ1-1; tentatively, D is TRBD1 (6 bases). The CDR3 contains 17 residues. Looked up from germline, CDR1 is SNHLY and CDR2 is FYNNEI. The ends were cut back, 5 bases at V and 1 base at J, with 20 bases in the middle. CDR3 sequence reads: CASSPGIGGQRNTEAFF. The CDR3, as DNA: TGTGCCAGCAGTCCCGGGATAGGGGGTCAACGGAACACTGAAGCTTTCTTT. The entire variable domain, with the rest obtained from reference TRBV2 and TRBJ1-1, is as follows: EPEVTQTPSHQVTQMGQEVILRCVPISNHLYFYWYRQILGQKVEFLVSFYNNEISEKSEIFDDQFSVERPDGSNFTLKIRSTKLEDSAMYFCASSPGIGGQRNTEAFFGQGTRLTVV.

This clonotype was seen a few times. The rearrangement links TRBV12-3 or TRBV12-4 to TRBJ1-1, with D perhaps matching TRBD1 (5 bases). The CDR3 runs 14 residues. V was clipped by 3 bases and J by 4 bases, with 12 bases between them. The CDR3: CASSFGGGVTEAFF. CDR3 DNA: TGTGCCAGCAGTTTCGGGGGGGGTGTCACTGAAGCTTTCTTT.

As for this clonotype: A read error may explain this, as a much larger clone is one base away. The V gene is TRBV5-1, the J gene TRBJ2-5; D tentatively reads TRBD1 or TRBD2 (6 bases each). V shed 1 base and J shed 2 bases, with 15 bases lying between them. Germline CDR1 and CDR2: SGHRS and YFSETQ. This CDR3 spans 16 amino acids. CDR3 nucleotide sequence: TGCGCCAGCAGCTTGTCCGGGGGCGCTGGGCAAGAGACCCAGTACTTC. Amino acid sequence: CASSLSGGAGQETQYF.

This clonotype was counted between two and nine times. V and J are TRBV29-1 and TRBJ2-1; 11 bases match TRBD1. The J segment lost 4 bases and the V segment lost 6 bases, leaving 5 bases of the junction unmatched. The CDR3 has 14 residues. Per germline, CDR1 SQVTM and CDR2 ANQGSEA. CDR3 bases: TGCAGCGTGGTGGGGGACAGGGGGTACAATGAGCAGTTCTTC. It is translated as CSVVGDRGYNEQFF.

This clonotype appeared a few times. This rearrangement joins TRBV6-5 to TRBJ1-3; the D is unclear. V lost 7 bases and J 0 bases, leaving 13 bases between the germline ends. CDR3 size: 15 residues. From germline, CDR1 is MNHEY and CDR2 SVGAGI. The CDR3 bases are TGTGCCAGCAACCCGGACGGGCGCTCTGGAAACACCATATATTTT. Its translation: CASNPDGRSGNTIYF.

This clonotype was seen repeatedly, ten times or more. This chain uses TRBV6-5 with TRBJ2-5; 7 nucleotides line up with TRBD1. J gave up 2 bases and V 5 bases, and 5 bases lay outside the gene matches. The CDR3 consists of 14 residues. CDR1 and CDR2 (germline): MNHEY, SVGAGI. CDR3 loop: CASSRNRGQETQYF. CDR3 nucleotide sequence: TGTGCCAGCAGTCGCAACAGGGGACAAGAGACCCAGTACTTC.

This clonotype came up a few times. J is TRBJ2-7 and V is TRBV20-1, with a weak D call TRBD1 (8 bases). The CDR3 sequence is 14 residues long. Germline V gene data show CDR1 as DFQATT and CDR2 as SNEGSKA (reference sequence). V was cut by 5 bases and J by 2 bases, with 16 bases left in between. In DNA, the CDR3 is TGCAGTGCTGGGAAACAGGGGGGGGCCTACGAGCAGTACTTC. It codes for CSAGKQGGAYEQYF.